The TCR beta chain described here comes from a study of shared clonotypes between healthy human individuals. Study-level points and caveats: Sample collection involved blood only; tissue repertoires are likely different.

Genomic DNA came from approximately 92 million PBMCs in unsorted samples. Notes on this clone: Its antigen remains unidentified.

Germline CDR1 reads SGHTA; CDR2 reads FQGTGA. Trimming stripped 2 bases from V and 10 bases from J, with 10 bases between. The CDR3 runs to 12 residues. With ten immunoSEQ deep assay plates, unsorted PBMC DNA underwent sequencing. Data came from immunoSEQ multiplex PCR; TCRdb stores just in-frame clones and leaves some out. The data hold fewer than 650,000 clones, with about three quarters observed a single time. The TCR comes from a woman in her thirties or forties in good health. Some clones in this sample may be carry-over from other donors' samples. Sequencing was done on a sample of PBMCs. This chain links TRBV7-3 with TRBJ2-3, with D perhaps TRBD2 (5 bases). The chain's CDR3 is CASSLEGTSQYF. The DNA of the CDR3 is TGTGCCAGCAGCTTAGAGGGAACCTCGCAGTATTTT. The full variable domain, in which reference TRBV7-3 and TRBJ2-3 provide the parts outside the CDR3, is GAGVSQTPSNKVTEKGKYVELRCDPISGHTALYWYRQSLGQGPEFLIYFQGTGAADDSGLPNDRFFAVRPEGSVSTLKIQRTERGDSAVYLCASSLEGTSQYFGPGTRLTVL.